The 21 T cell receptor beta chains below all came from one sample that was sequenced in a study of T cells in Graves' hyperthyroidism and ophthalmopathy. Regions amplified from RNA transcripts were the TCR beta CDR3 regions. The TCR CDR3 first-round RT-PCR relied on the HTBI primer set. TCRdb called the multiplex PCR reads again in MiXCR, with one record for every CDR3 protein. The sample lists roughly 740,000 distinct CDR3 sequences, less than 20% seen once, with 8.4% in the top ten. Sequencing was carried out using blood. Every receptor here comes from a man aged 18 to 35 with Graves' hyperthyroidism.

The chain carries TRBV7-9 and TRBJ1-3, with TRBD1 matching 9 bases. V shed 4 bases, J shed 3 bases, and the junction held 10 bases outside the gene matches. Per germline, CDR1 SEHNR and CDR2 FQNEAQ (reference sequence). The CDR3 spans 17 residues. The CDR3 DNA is TGTGCCAGCAGCTGGCCCGGGACAGGGCTGGATGGAAACACCATATATTTT. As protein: CASSWPGTGLDGNTIYF.

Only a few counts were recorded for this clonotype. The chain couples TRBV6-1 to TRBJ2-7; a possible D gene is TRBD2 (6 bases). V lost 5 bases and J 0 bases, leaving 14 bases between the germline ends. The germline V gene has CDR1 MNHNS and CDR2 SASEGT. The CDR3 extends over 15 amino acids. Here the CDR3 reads CASSYAGRDSYEQYF. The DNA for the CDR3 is TGTGCCAGCAGTTATGCGGGACGCGACTCCTACGAGCAGTACTTC.

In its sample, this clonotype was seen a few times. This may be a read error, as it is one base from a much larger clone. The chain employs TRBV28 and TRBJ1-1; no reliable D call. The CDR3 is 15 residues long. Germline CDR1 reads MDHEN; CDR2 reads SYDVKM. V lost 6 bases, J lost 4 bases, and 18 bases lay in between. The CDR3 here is CASRTPDRMSTEAFF. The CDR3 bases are TGTGCCAGCAGAACTCCCGACCGCATGAGCACTGAAGCTTTCTTT.

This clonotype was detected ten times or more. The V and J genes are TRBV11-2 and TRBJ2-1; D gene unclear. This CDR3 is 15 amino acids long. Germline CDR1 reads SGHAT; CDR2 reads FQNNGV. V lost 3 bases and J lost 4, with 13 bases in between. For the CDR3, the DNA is TGTGCCAGCAGCTTTGTCCGCAGGAATTACAATGAGCAGTTCTTC. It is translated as CASSFVRRNYNEQFF.

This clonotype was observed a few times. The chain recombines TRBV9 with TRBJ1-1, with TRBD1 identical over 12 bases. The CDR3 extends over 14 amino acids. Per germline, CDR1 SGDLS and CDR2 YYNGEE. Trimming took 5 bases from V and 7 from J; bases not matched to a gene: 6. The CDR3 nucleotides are TGTGCCAGCAGGGGGACAGGGGGCGAGAATGAAGCTTTCTTT. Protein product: CASRGTGGENEAFF.

The CDR3 DNA reads TGTGCCAGCAGCTTGGACCCCCCGGGGCCGGGGCAAGAGACCCAGTACTTC. Protein product: CASSLDPPGPGQETQYF. The chain carries TRBV5-8 and TRBJ2-5, with D perhaps TRBD1 or TRBD2 (5 bases each). This CDR3 contains 17 residues. V was clipped by 0 bases and J by 2 bases, with 17 bases between them. Germline CDR1 SGHTS, CDR2 YDEGEE.

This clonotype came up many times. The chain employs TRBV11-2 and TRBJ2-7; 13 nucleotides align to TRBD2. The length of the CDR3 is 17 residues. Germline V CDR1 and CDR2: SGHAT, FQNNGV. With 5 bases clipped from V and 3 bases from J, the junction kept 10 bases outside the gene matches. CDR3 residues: CASSPGLAGWSNYEQYF. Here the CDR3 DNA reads TGTGCCAGCAGCCCGGGACTAGCGGGATGGTCCAACTACGAGCAGTACTTC.

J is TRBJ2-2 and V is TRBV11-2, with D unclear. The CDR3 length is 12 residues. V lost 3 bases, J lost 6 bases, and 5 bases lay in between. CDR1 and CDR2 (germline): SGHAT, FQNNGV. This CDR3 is CASSFNPGELFF. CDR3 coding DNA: TGTGCCAGCAGCTTCAACCCCGGGGAGCTGTTTTTT.

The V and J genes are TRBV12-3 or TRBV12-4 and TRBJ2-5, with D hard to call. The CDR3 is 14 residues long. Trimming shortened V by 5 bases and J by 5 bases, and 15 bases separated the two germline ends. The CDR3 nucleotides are TGTGCCAGCAGTCCGGTGGGCCTAGGGGAGACCCAGTACTTC. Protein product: CASSPVGLGETQYF.

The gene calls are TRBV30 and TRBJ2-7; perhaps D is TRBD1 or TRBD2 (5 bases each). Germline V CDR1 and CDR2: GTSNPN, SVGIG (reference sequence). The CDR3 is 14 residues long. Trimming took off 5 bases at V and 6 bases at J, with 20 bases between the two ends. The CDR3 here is CAWAPGPQRGEQYF. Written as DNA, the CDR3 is TGTGCCTGGGCCCCCGGGCCCCAGAGGGGCGAGCAGTACTTC.

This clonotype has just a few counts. Here the CDR3 DNA reads TGCAGCGTCCCAGACTTGGGAGGGGAGCTGTTTTTT. Protein product: CSVPDLGGELFF. The chain has TRBV29-1 and TRBJ2-2; D remains unclear. The CDR3 spans 12 residues. Germline-derived CDR1 and CDR2 are SQVTM and ANQGSEA. Deletions cut 6 bases from V and 8 bases from J, with 13 bases between.

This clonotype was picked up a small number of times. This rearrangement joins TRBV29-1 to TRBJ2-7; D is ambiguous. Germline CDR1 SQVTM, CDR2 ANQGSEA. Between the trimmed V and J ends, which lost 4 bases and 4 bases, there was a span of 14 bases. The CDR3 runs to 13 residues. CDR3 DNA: TGCAGCGTTGGACCCAGACTGAATTACGAGCAGTACTTC. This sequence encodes CSVGPRLNYEQYF.

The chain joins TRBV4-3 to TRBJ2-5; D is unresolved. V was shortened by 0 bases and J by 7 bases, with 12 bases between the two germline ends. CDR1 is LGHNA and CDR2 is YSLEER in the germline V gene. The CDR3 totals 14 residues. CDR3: CASSQDSRSRTQYF. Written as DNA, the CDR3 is TGCGCCAGCAGCCAAGATAGCAGGAGTCGGACCCAGTACTTC.

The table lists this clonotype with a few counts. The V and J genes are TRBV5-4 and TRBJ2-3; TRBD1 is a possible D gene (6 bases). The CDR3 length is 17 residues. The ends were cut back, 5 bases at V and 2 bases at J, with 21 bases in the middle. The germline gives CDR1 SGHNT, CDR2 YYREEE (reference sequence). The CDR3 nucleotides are TGTGCCAGCAGTAATGGCCCAGGGGCCCCTACCACAGATACGCAGTATTTT. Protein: CASSNGPGAPTTDTQYF.

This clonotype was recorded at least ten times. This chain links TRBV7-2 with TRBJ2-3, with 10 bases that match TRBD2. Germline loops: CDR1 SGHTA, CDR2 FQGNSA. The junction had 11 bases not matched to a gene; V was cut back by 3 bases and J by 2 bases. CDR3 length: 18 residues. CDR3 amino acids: CASSFFHTLAGFTDTQYF. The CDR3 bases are TGTGCCAGCAGCTTCTTTCACACACTAGCGGGATTCACAGATACGCAGTATTTT.

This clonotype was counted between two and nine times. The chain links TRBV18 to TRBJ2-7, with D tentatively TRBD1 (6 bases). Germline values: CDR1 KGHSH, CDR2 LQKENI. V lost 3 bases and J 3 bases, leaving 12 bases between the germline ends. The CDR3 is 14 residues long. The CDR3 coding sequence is TGTGCCAGCTCACCGATTTCGGACAGCTACGAGCAGTACTTC. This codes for CASSPISDSYEQYF.

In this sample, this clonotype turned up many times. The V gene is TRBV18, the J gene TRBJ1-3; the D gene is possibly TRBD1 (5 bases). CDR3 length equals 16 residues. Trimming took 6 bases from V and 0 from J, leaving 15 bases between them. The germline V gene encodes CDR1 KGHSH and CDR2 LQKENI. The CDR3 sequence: CASSPQQVFSGNTIYF. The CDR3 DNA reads TGTGCCAGCTCCCCCCAACAGGTCTTCTCTGGAAACACCATATATTTT.

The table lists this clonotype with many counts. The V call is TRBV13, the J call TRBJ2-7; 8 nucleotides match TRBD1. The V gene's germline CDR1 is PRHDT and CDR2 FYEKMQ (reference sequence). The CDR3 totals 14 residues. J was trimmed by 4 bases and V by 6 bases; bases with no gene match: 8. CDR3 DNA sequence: TGTGCCAGCAGTCTGGGACAGGCCAAATACGAGCAGTACTTC. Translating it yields CASSLGQAKYEQYF.

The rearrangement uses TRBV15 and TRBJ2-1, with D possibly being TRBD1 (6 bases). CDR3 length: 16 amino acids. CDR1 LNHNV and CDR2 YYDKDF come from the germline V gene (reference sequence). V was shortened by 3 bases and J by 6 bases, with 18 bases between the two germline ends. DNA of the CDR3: TGTGCCACCAGCAGCACAAGATCAGGGGATGGCAATGAGCAGTTCTTC. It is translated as CATSSTRSGDGNEQFF.

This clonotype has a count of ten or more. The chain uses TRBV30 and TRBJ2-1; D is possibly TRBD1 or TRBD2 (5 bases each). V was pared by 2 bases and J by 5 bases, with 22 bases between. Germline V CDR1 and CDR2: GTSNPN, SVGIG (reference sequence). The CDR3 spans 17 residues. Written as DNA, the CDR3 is TGTGCCTGGAGTCCGTTCGGGACGCCGACCGGCAACAATGAGCAGTTCTTC. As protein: CAWSPFGTPTGNNEQFF.

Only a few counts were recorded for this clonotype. CDR3 amino acids: CASRERAAGHQETQYF. The CDR3 region has the DNA TGTGCCAGCAGGGAAAGGGCGGCGGGGCACCAAGAGACCCAGTACTTC. The chain has TRBV6-1 and TRBJ2-5, with TRBD2 as a possible D gene (6 bases). Trimming stripped 6 bases from V and 0 bases from J, with 17 bases between. From germline, CDR1 is MNHNS and CDR2 SASEGT. The CDR3 sequence is 16 residues long.